One sample yielded the 17 T cell receptor beta chains listed below, sequenced in a study of PD-L1 blockade in urothelial cancer. Time point described: pretreatment peripheral blood. TCRdb's copy holds only in-frame clones and misses some; the assay was immunoSEQ multiplex PCR. The table has approximately 50,000 clones, around 80% seen once. Specimen: PBMCs, collected around atezolizumab (anti-PD-L1) treatment. All receptors come from a man aged 70-80 years with urothelial cancer.

V is TRBV18 and J is TRBJ1-5; 7 bases align to TRBD1. CDR3 size: 14 residues. V lost 3 bases to trimming and J lost 4 bases; unmatched junction nucleotides: 3. Germline V gene sequence: CDR1 KGHSH, CDR2 LQKENI. The CDR3, as DNA: TGTGCCAGCTCACCTATACAGGGGAATCAGCCCCAGCATTTT. This encodes CASSPIQGNQPQHF.

This chain joins TRBV29-1 and TRBJ1-2; TRBD1 is a possible D gene (5 bases). The CDR3 contains 8 residues. CDR1 is SQVTM, CDR2 ANQGSEA, per germline. The CDR3 loop is CKGVVGTF. The CDR3 coding sequence is TGCAAAGGGGTGGTAGGCACCTTC.

The rearrangement links TRBV2 to TRBJ1-2, with TRBD1 matching 12 bases. Trimming removed 11 bases from V and 7 bases from J; junction bases left unmatched: 5. CDR1 is SNHLY, CDR2 FYNNEI, per germline. The CDR3 covers 12 residues. This chain's CDR3 is CAGGTGGSGYTF. The DNA for the CDR3 is TGTGCCGGGGGGACAGGGGGCTCTGGCTACACCTTC.

The chain uses TRBV7-2 and TRBJ2-1, with 9 bases aligning to TRBD1. Unmatched junction bases numbered 8, after V lost 4 bases and J lost 4 bases. Germline V CDR1 and CDR2: SGHTA, FQGNSA. The CDR3 is 16 residues long. The CDR3 protein is CASSSTGTGTYNEQFF. The CDR3 DNA reads as TGTGCCAGCAGCTCCACCGGGACAGGGACGTACAATGAGCAGTTCTTC.

This clone was seen a single time. The rearrangement joins TRBV2 to TRBJ2-1, with 8 positions matching TRBD2. Germline loops: CDR1 SNHLY, CDR2 FYNNEI. The junction had 13 bases not matched to a gene; V was cut back by 0 bases and J by 15 bases. This CDR3 contains 15 residues. The CDR3 is CASSEAGLAGPKGFF. The CDR3 DNA reads TGTGCCAGCAGTGAAGCTGGCCTAGCGGGCCCCAAGGGGTTCTTC. Combining the CDR3 with reference TRBV2 and TRBJ2-1 gives the whole variable domain EPEVTQTPSHQVTQMGQEVILRCVPISNHLYFYWYRQILGQKVEFLVSFYNNEISEKSEIFDDQFSVERPDGSNFTLKIRSTKLEDSAMYFCASSEAGLAGPKGFFGPGTRLTVL.

This clone was seen only once. J is TRBJ2-7 and V is TRBV5-1, with D tentatively TRBD2 (6 bases). Trimming pared 5 bases from V and 2 bases from J, leaving 11 bases between. Germline assignment: CDR1 SGHRS and CDR2 YFSETQ. The length of the CDR3 is 13 residues. This CDR3 is CASSLSGAYEQYF. DNA for the CDR3: TGCGCCAGCAGTCTTTCGGGGGCCTACGAGCAGTACTTC.

This sequence joins TRBV29-1 and TRBJ1-5; a weak D match, TRBD1 (5 bases). The CDR3 extends over 13 amino acids. Germline V gene data show CDR1 as SQVTM and CDR2 as ANQGSEA. Trimming took 2 bases from V and 3 from J, leaving 8 bases between them. The CDR3 DNA follows: TGCAGCGTTGAATGGGGGGACAATCAGCCCCAGCATTTT. This encodes CSVEWGDNQPQHF.

The chain employs TRBV5-8 and TRBJ2-7; D is possibly TRBD2 (5 bases). There are 15 residues in the CDR3. CDR1 is SGHTS and CDR2 is YDEGEE in the germline V gene. The V end lost 0 bases, the J end lost 3 bases, and 13 bases lay between the germline ends. This chain's CDR3 is CASSLAEGRGYEQYF. CDR3 nucleotides: TGTGCCAGCAGCTTGGCCGAGGGTCGGGGCTACGAGCAGTACTTC.

This clone was recorded once. This rearrangement joins TRBV4-1 to TRBJ1-4; 7 bases align to TRBD1. Per germline, CDR1 MGHRA and CDR2 YSYEKL. V shed 1 base and J 5 bases; nucleotides not matched to a gene: 4. The CDR3 length is 15 residues. In nucleotides, the CDR3 is TGCGCCAGCAGCCAAGTCGACAGGGACAATGAAAAACTGTTTTTT. Protein: CASSQVDRDNEKLFF.

This rearrangement joins TRBV5-5 to TRBJ1-4, with D maybe TRBD1 (5 bases). V lost 4 bases and J lost 1, with 14 bases in between. The CDR3 sequence is 16 residues long. Germline CDR1 reads SGHKS; CDR2 reads YYEKEE (reference sequence). The CDR3 nucleotides read TGTGCCAGCAGCCCTCAGGGTCCCGAAACTAATGAAAAACTGTTTTTT. It codes for CASSPQGPETNEKLFF.

The chain is built from TRBV7-2 and TRBJ2-2; D gene unclear. Germline assignment: CDR1 SGHTA and CDR2 FQGNSA. Trimming removed 5 bases at V and 2 bases at J, with 15 bases between. There are 16 residues in the CDR3. The CDR3 loop is CASSPQGARNTGELFF. For the CDR3, the DNA is TGTGCCAGCAGCCCACAAGGAGCACGTAACACCGGGGAGCTGTTTTTT.

The chain carries TRBV5-6 and TRBJ2-3, with unresolved D. The germline V gene encodes CDR1 SGHDT and CDR2 YYEEEE. This CDR3 contains 12 residues. The V end lost 3 bases, the J end lost 6 bases, and 8 bases lay between the germline ends. The CDR3 sequence is CASSSSSDTQYF. The CDR3 nucleotides are TGTGCCAGCAGCTCAAGCTCGGATACGCAGTATTTT.

The gene calls are TRBV13 and TRBJ2-3; TRBD1 might be the D (6 bases). V gave up 2 bases and J gave up 6 bases, with 6 bases separating them. Looked up from germline, CDR1 is PRHDT and CDR2 is FYEKMQ (reference sequence). This CDR3 spans 12 amino acids. CDR3 bases: TGTGCCAGCAGCTTACAGGGGGATACGCAGTATTTT. This translates into CASSLQGDTQYF.

J is TRBJ1-3 and V is TRBV19, with D maybe TRBD1 (5 bases). V lost 3 bases and J 2 bases, leaving 11 bases between the germline ends. CDR1 and CDR2 from the germline V gene are LNHDA and SQIVND (reference sequence). This CDR3 is 15 amino acids long. The CDR3 region is CASSISRVAGNTIYF. The CDR3 coding sequence is TGTGCCAGTAGTATTTCCAGGGTGGCTGGAAACACCATATATTTT.

This chain links TRBV30 with TRBJ1-2; 10 nucleotides match TRBD1. V lost 0 bases and J lost 7; bases outside the gene matches: 11. From germline, CDR1 is GTSNPN and CDR2 SVGIG (reference sequence). There are 16 residues in the CDR3. The CDR3 protein is CAWSVPGTGVFRGYTF. The DNA for the CDR3 is TGTGCCTGGAGTGTACCCGGGACAGGGGTCTTCCGTGGCTACACCTTC. The full variable domain, with the rest looked up from reference TRBV30 and TRBJ1-2, is SQTIHQWPATLVQPVGSPLSLECTVEGTSNPNLYWYRQAAGRGLQLLFYSVGIGQISSEVPQNLSASRPQDRQFILSSKKLLLSDSGFYLCAWSVPGTGVFRGYTFGSGTRLTVV.

The chain couples TRBV27 to TRBJ2-7; 13 positions match TRBD2. This CDR3 is 15 amino acids long. J lost 7 bases, V lost 6 bases, and 9 bases had no gene match. Looked up from germline, CDR1 is MNHEY and CDR2 is SMNVEV (reference sequence). The CDR3 reads CASRPLAGGPGEQYF. Written as DNA, the CDR3 is TGTGCCAGCAGGCCACTAGCGGGAGGGCCGGGGGAGCAGTACTTC.

The CDR3 sequence is CASSIKNTNTGELFF. The CDR3, as DNA: TGCGCCAGCAGCATAAAAAATACGAACACCGGGGAGCTGTTTTTT. The gene calls are TRBV5-1 and TRBJ2-2; D gene uncertain. The V and J ends lost 4 bases and 0 bases respectively, with 10 bases between them. CDR3 length equals 15 residues. The germline CDR1 and CDR2 sequences are SGHRS and YFSETQ.